Shown below are 3 T cell receptor beta chains from a single sample sequenced in a study of T cells after yellow fever vaccination. TCRdb redid the calling of the 5' RACE reads with MiXCR, one entry per CDR3 protein. This table holds 500,000 to 650,000 distinct CDR3 sequences, more than 9% found once. Material: PBMCs, obtained on the day of the yellow fever booster vaccination. These receptors came from a man aged 25 to 45 who received the YFV17D yellow fever vaccine.

This clonotype was seen at least ten times. The CDR3 protein is CSARTDEQYF. The CDR3 DNA reads TGCAGCGCCAGGACAGACGAGCAGTACTTC. This chain links TRBV29-1 with TRBJ2-7; D perhaps matches TRBD1 (6 bases). The CDR3 is 10 residues long. The germline CDR1 and CDR2 sequences are SQVTM and ANQGSEA. V lost 7 bases to trimming and J lost 5 bases, with 9 bases between them.

This rearrangement joins TRBV9 to TRBJ2-2; unclear D gene. Germline V gene lookup returns CDR1 SGDLS and CDR2 YYNGEE. The CDR3 sequence is 12 residues long. The germline V and J ends were trimmed by 5 bases and 4 bases, with 6 bases remaining between them. CDR3 sequence reads: CASRNSTGELFF. The CDR3 DNA sequence: TGTGCCAGCAGAAATTCCACCGGGGAGCTGTTTTTT. Looking up the rest from reference TRBV9 and TRBJ2-2 gives the full variable domain: DSGVTQTPKHLITATGQRVTLRCSPRSGDLSVYWYQQSLDQGLQFLIQYYNGEERAKGNILERFSAQQFPDLHSELNLSSLELGDSALYFCASRNSTGELFFGEGSRLTVL.

The J gene is TRBJ2-2, the V gene TRBV5-1; 10 positions match TRBD2. CDR3 length: 14 residues. The ends lost 3 bases at V and 6 bases at J; junction bases unmatched: 2. CDR1 is SGHRS and CDR2 is YFSETQ in the germline V gene. The CDR3 DNA sequence: TGCGCCAGCAGCTACGGACTAGCGGCCGGGGAGCTGTTTTTT. This codes for CASSYGLAAGELFF.